The subject of this entry is one T cell receptor beta chain. Its specificity is not known. Samples were assayed with immunoSEQ v3.0 at survey level. The protocol was immunoSEQ multiplex PCR, while the TCRdb copy is restricted to in-frame clones and leaves out a portion. The profile shows about 11,000 clones, around 80% of them singletons. The record originates from a study of long-term antiretroviral therapy in people with HIV. For the study at large: The 2015 immediate-ART recommendation was preceded by the earliest samples by about a decade.

Notes on the study in general: The repertoire was dominated at all time points by clones expanded before ART.

The V gene's germline CDR1 is MNHEY and CDR2 SVGAGI. The CDR3 extends over 15 amino acids. The V end was cut by 1 base, the J end by 8 bases, with 14 bases between. Sequencing was performed on unsorted PBMCs, taken 7 to 7.5 years after starting antiretroviral therapy. The clonotype comes from a man in his fifties or sixties with HIV. This sequence joins TRBV6-5 and TRBJ1-4; maybe TRBD1 (5 bases). The CDR3 sequence: CASSYFRGTYEKLFF. CDR3 DNA: TGTGCCAGCAGTTACTTCCGCGGGACTTACGAAAAACTGTTTTTT.